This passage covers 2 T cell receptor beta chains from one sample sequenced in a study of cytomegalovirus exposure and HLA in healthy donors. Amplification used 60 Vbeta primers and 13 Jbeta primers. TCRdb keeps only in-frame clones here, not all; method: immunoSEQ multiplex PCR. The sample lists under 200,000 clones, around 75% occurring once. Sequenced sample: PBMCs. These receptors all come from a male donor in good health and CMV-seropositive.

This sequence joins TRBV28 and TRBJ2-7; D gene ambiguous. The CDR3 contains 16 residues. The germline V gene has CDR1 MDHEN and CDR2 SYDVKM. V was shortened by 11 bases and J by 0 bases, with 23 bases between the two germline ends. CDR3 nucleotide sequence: TGTGCCTCCCTTGCACCTCTGGGCCCGCGCTCCTACGAGCAGTACTTC. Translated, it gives CASLAPLGPRSYEQYF. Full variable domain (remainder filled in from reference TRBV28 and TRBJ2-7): DVKVTQSSRYLVKRTGEKVFLECVQDMDHENMFWYRQDPGLGLRLIYFSYDVKMKEKGDIPEGYSVSREKKERFSLILESASTNQTSMYLCASLAPLGPRSYEQYFGPGTRLTVT.

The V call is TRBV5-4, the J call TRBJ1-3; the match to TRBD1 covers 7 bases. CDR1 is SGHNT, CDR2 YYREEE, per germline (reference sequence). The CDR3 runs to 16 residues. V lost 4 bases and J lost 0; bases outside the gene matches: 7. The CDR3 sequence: CASSPPGTDSGNTIYF. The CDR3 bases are TGTGCCAGCAGCCCTCCCGGGACAGACTCTGGAAACACCATATATTTT.